This T cell receptor beta chain was observed in a study of T cells in Graves' hyperthyroidism and ophthalmopathy. TCR beta CDR3 region amplification was performed from RNA transcripts. The HTBI primer set was used in a first-round RT-PCR of the TCR CDR3. A single record per CDR3 protein comes from TCRdb applying MiXCR to the multiplex PCR reads. The table includes about half a million distinct CDR3 sequences, 22% detected once. The sample holds a few counts of this clonotype. The receptor was derived from a woman in her sixties or seventies with Graves' ophthalmopathy. Sequenced material: blood.

The CDR3 DNA reads TGTGCCAGCAGCCAAGCCGCCCCGAGGGAGCAGTACTTC. It translates to CASSQAAPREQYF. The chain couples TRBV3-1 to TRBJ2-7; D uncertain. The V end lost 1 base, the J end lost 7 bases, and 11 bases lay between the germline ends. The CDR3 spans 13 residues. Per the germline V gene, CDR1 is LGHDT and CDR2 is YNNKEL (reference sequence).